This TCR beta chain was captured by sequencing in a study of T cell changes during pregnancy in multiple sclerosis. CDR1 and CDR2 (germline): SEHNR, FQNEAQ (reference sequence). The J segment lost 5 bases and the V segment lost 5 bases, leaving 5 bases of the junction unmatched. The CDR3 runs 14 residues. Using immunoSEQ multiplex PCR, the repertoire was profiled, and TCRdb retains in-frame clones only, with some absent. The table shows about 55,000 clones, with approximately 90% occurring only once. The sequencing here drew on CD4+ T cells from peripheral blood mononuclear cells, taken in the first trimester of pregnancy. The rearrangement links TRBV7-9 to TRBJ2-5, with TRBD1 identical over 10 bases. The receptor's source is a female donor with multiple sclerosis, enrolled in a pregnancy study. The CDR3 DNA is TGTGCCAGCAGCACCAGGACAGGGGGGGAGACCCAGTACTTC. Protein sequence: CASSTRTGGETQYF.